The 21 T cell receptor beta chains below all came from one sample that was sequenced in a study of blood T cell repertoires in COVID-19. TCRdb's table, derived via immunoSEQ multiplex PCR, lists solely in-frame clones and lacks some. The data hold about 99,000 clones, with around nine tenths observed a single time. Sequenced sample: peripheral blood. The source of these receptors is a woman aged 80 or older in a cohort sampled during active COVID-19.

The V call is TRBV24-1, the J call TRBJ2-5; 13 bases are a match to TRBD2. Germline V gene lookup returns CDR1 KGHDR and CDR2 SFDVKD. The CDR3 runs to 16 residues. Unmatched junction bases numbered 7, after V lost 8 bases and J lost 2 bases. The DNA for the CDR3 is TGTGCCACCACGAAACTAGCGGGGGGGCTGCAAGAGACCCAGTACTTC. It codes for CATTKLAGGLQETQYF.

V and J are TRBV28 and TRBJ1-2; tentatively, D is TRBD1 (6 bases). The CDR3 has 14 amino acids. Trimming pared 6 bases from V and 2 bases from J, leaving 13 bases between. Per the germline V gene, CDR1 is MDHEN and CDR2 is SYDVKM. CDR3 coding DNA: TGTGCCAGCAGAAAACAGGGTCGGAACTATGGCTACACCTTC. Protein sequence: CASRKQGRNYGYTF.

This clone was seen only once. This sequence joins TRBV15 and TRBJ2-5; a weak D match, TRBD2 (5 bases). From germline, CDR1 is LNHNV and CDR2 YYDKDF (reference sequence). The CDR3 extends over 14 amino acids. V was pared by 0 bases and J by 2 bases, with 7 bases between. This chain's CDR3 is CATSRERGQETQYF. In nucleotides, the CDR3 is TGTGCCACCAGCAGAGAACGGGGACAAGAGACCCAGTACTTC.

The rearrangement uses TRBV21-1 and TRBJ2-1; the DNA was not compared with TRBD2, the D call given in the table. TRBV21-1 is labeled a pseudogene. The CDR3 sequence is 14 residues long. The CDR3 DNA follows: TGTGCCAACACTACAGCTGAGGGTTACAATGAGCAGTTCTTC. This sequence encodes CANTTAEGYNEQFF.

This clone was seen a single time. V gene TRBV19 combines with J gene TRBJ2-3, with 15 bases that match TRBD2. Germline CDR1 LNHDA, CDR2 SQIVND (reference sequence). Trimming removed 10 bases from V and 3 bases from J; junction bases left unmatched: 5. The CDR3 extends over 15 amino acids. DNA for the CDR3: TGTGCCACCGCGGGACTAGCGGGAGGTACAGATACGCAGTATTTT. This encodes CATAGLAGGTDTQYF.

The DNA of the CDR3 is TGTGCCAGCAGCCTTTCAGGGGACACTGAAGCTTTCTTT. It yields the protein CASSLSGDTEAFF. The chain couples TRBV9 to TRBJ1-1; D is possibly TRBD1 (6 bases). CDR1 is SGDLS and CDR2 is YYNGEE in the germline V gene. V lost 4 bases and J lost 3, with 10 bases in between. This CDR3 is 13 amino acids long. Complete variable domain (other parts from reference TRBV9 and TRBJ1-1): DSGVTQTPKHLITATGQRVTLRCSPRSGDLSVYWYQQSLDQGLQFLIQYYNGEERAKGNILERFSAQQFPDLHSELNLSSLELGDSALYFCASSLSGDTEAFFGQGTRLTVV.

The sample holds one count of this clone. This chain connects TRBV7-2 to TRBJ2-2; 13 bases match TRBD2. Trimming removed 5 bases from V and 8 bases from J; junction bases left unmatched: 11. In germline, CDR1 is SGHTA, CDR2 FQGNSA. The CDR3 is made up of 17 amino acids. The CDR3 reads CASSPPGLAGMAGELFF. DNA of the CDR3: TGTGCCAGCAGCCCCCCGGGACTAGCGGGAATGGCGGGGGAGCTGTTTTTT.

The chain has TRBV28 and TRBJ1-1; D is uncertain. The CDR3 runs to 11 residues. Looked up from germline, CDR1 is MDHEN and CDR2 is SYDVKM. The CDR3 is CASRSVTEAFF. The CDR3 bases are TGTGCTTCTAGGTCAGTCACTGAAGCTTTCTTT.

This chain joins TRBV7-2 and TRBJ1-5, with D maybe TRBD1 (5 bases). This CDR3 comprises 15 residues. V was cut by 4 bases and J by 3 bases, with 13 bases left in between. Germline lookup yields CDR1 SGHTA and CDR2 FQGNSA. The CDR3 DNA sequence: TGTGCCAGCAGCTCCGCGGGACTGCACAATCAGCCCCAGCATTTT. Protein sequence: CASSSAGLHNQPQHF.

J is TRBJ2-7 and V is TRBV12-3 or TRBV12-4; D not certain. The CDR3 runs to 11 residues. Trimming left V 5 bases short and J 2 bases short, with 4 bases between. The CDR3 is CASSEAYEQYF. CDR3 DNA sequence: TGTGCCAGCAGTGAGGCCTACGAGCAGTACTTC.

The chain links TRBV29-1 to TRBJ2-7; TRBD1 aligns across 7 bases. This CDR3 has 12 amino acids. Germline trimming cut 4 bases from V and 6 bases from J; bases unmatched to any gene: 6. Germline loops: CDR1 SQVTM, CDR2 ANQGSEA. The CDR3 region is CSVGQGVREQYF. CDR3 sequence (DNA): TGCAGCGTTGGCCAGGGGGTGCGCGAGCAGTACTTC.

The V gene is TRBV28, the J gene TRBJ1-3; 8 bases are a match to TRBD1. CDR1 is MDHEN, CDR2 SYDVKM, per germline. The CDR3 is 18 amino acids. After removal of 6 bases from V and 0 bases from J, the junction contained 13 bases not matched to a gene. The CDR3: CASSYTTTGGRSGNTIYF. CDR3 coding DNA: TGTGCCAGCAGCTACACAACTACAGGGGGACGCTCTGGAAACACCATATATTTT.

This sequence joins TRBV10-3 and TRBJ2-1, with 10 bases that match TRBD1. Germline-derived CDR1 and CDR2 are ENHRY and SYGVKD. Trimming cost V 8 bases and J 5 bases; bases outside gene matches: 9. The CDR3 runs 15 residues. CDR3 sequence (DNA): TGTGCCATCGGCGCATTGGGACAGGGGAACAATGAGCAGTTCTTC. Protein product: CAIGALGQGNNEQFF.

The rearrangement links TRBV27 to TRBJ1-1; D unclear. Germline-derived CDR1 and CDR2 are MNHEY and SMNVEV (reference sequence). V lost 2 bases and J 7 bases, leaving 11 bases between the germline ends. The CDR3 length is 13 residues. The CDR3 coding sequence is TGTGCCAGCAGTTTAGGGAGGATTAGTGAAGCTTTCTTT. Amino acids: CASSLGRISEAFF.

This chain links TRBV10-3 with TRBJ1-3, with 10 bases identical to TRBD1. Germline CDR1 is ENHRY and CDR2 is SYGVKD. V lost 0 bases, J lost 0 bases, and 5 bases stayed unmatched. The CDR3 is made up of 18 amino acids. The DNA for the CDR3 is TGTGCCATCAGTGAGTCGGGACAGGGGACTCGCTCTGGAAACACCATATATTTT. It specifies CAISESGQGTRSGNTIYF.

The chain links TRBV2 to TRBJ1-4, with unresolved D. V was pared by 2 bases and J by 0 bases, with 10 bases between. The CDR3 runs 16 residues. Per germline, CDR1 SNHLY and CDR2 FYNNEI. The CDR3 loop reads CASSEQRATTNEKLFF. CDR3 DNA sequence: TGTGCCAGCAGTGAACAGCGGGCAACAACTAATGAAAAACTGTTTTTT.

V and J are TRBV19 and TRBJ1-5; 11 bases line up with TRBD1. Germline CDR1 LNHDA, CDR2 SQIVND (reference sequence). The CDR3 loop spans 15 amino acids. J was trimmed by 4 bases and V by 10 bases; bases with no gene match: 9. In DNA, the CDR3 is TGTGCCACCGCACAAGGACAGGGGGCAAATCAGCCCCAGCATTTT. This gives the protein CATAQGQGANQPQHF.

This chain connects TRBV11-2 to TRBJ2-3, with TRBD2 matching over 9 bases. The V and J ends lost 2 bases and 3 bases, in that order; junction bases with no gene match: 15. The CDR3 is made up of 19 amino acids. CDR1 and CDR2 from the germline V gene are SGHAT and FQNNGV. The CDR3 DNA follows: TGTGCCAGCAGCTTAAGTATCGGCGGGGGGGGCAAAGGAACAGATACGCAGTATTTT. It encodes CASSLSIGGGGKGTDTQYF.

The V gene is TRBV10-3, the J gene TRBJ2-1; 8 bases fit TRBD2. The CDR3 consists of 15 residues. The germline V gene encodes CDR1 ENHRY and CDR2 SYGVKD. Losses at the gene ends were 6 bases for V and 0 bases for J; bases not matched to a gene: 4. In DNA form, the CDR3 reads TGTGCCATCAGCACCAGCGGGAGCTCCTACAATGAGCAGTTCTTC. Translation gives CAISTSGSSYNEQFF.

The CDR3 here is CASTDSPGGAANLYGYTF. The CDR3 DNA reads as TGTGCCAGTACGGATTCTCCGGGGGGGGCGGCTAATCTCTATGGCTACACCTTC. This rearrangement joins TRBV19 to TRBJ1-2; a weak D match, TRBD1 (6 bases). The CDR3 is 18 residues long. V dropped 7 bases and J dropped 4 bases, with 28 bases sitting between them. Germline V gives CDR1 LNHDA, CDR2 SQIVND (reference sequence).

The rearrangement uses TRBV6-5 and TRBJ2-1; TRBD1 matches at 10 bases. This CDR3 has 13 residues. Losses at the gene ends were 8 bases for V and 12 bases for J; bases not matched to a gene: 10. Germline V gene data show CDR1 as MNHEY and CDR2 as SVGAGI. CDR3 sequence reads: CASRTGGYLVQFF. The CDR3 DNA sequence: TGTGCCAGCCGGACAGGGGGATATCTTGTGCAGTTCTTC.